This T cell receptor (beta chain) was sequenced for a study of Graves' ophthalmopathy and Graves' hyperthyroidism. This clonotype came up a few times. In germline, CDR1 is SEHNR, CDR2 FQNEAQ (reference sequence). The CDR3 is 16 residues long. The V and J ends lost 2 bases and 3 bases respectively, with 17 bases between them. The authors amplified TCR beta CDR3 regions from RNA transcripts. First-round RT-PCR relied on HTBI primers, and a second-round multiplex PCR came next. Each CDR3 protein is one row after TCRdb ran MiXCR on the multiplex PCR reads. The sample has 650,000 to 900,000 distinct CDR3 sequences; about 44% are singletons.

The origin of this receptor is an adult man with Graves' ophthalmopathy. Sequenced input: peripheral blood. The chain couples TRBV7-9 to TRBJ2-7; perhaps TRBD1 as D (5 bases). The CDR3 DNA is TGTGCCAGCAGCTTATTGAGGATTCAGGGCATCTACGAGCAGTACTTC. It translates to CASSLLRIQGIYEQYF.